Described below is a single T cell receptor beta chain sequence and its context. Its specificity is not known. The data derive from a study of cytomegalovirus exposure and HLA in healthy donors. General study findings and limits: TCR sequences were mostly rare, though some public TCRs occurred in many donors. In vitro, a few CMV-associated chains proved specific for CMV antigens. The study labeled 150 or so TCR beta chains cytomegalovirus-associated.

Assay: immunoSEQ multiplex PCR; the TCRdb copy retains only in-frame clones and omits some. The sample includes over 150,000 clones, around 88% seen only once; the top ten take about 22%. The CDR3 totals 15 residues. With 4 bases clipped from V and 3 bases from J, the junction kept 6 bases outside the gene matches. Germline V gives CDR1 GTSNPN, CDR2 SVGIG (reference sequence). V and J are TRBV30 and TRBJ1-6, with 7 bases identical to TRBD1. The source material was PBMCs. The sequence came from a man younger than 35 in good health and CMV-seropositive. The CDR3 region has the DNA TGTGCCTGGACCTCTTGGGACAGCTATAATTCACCCCTCCACTTT. Translating gives CAWTSWDSYNSPLHF.